This T cell receptor (beta chain) originates from a study of cytomegalovirus exposure and HLA in healthy donors. Worth noting for this clone: Its antigen remains unknown.

V dropped 0 bases and J dropped 3; count of bases not matched to a gene: 4. CDR3 length equals 15 residues. The V gene's germline CDR1 is SGHRS and CDR2 YFSETQ. TCRdb keeps only in-frame clones here, not all; method: immunoSEQ multiplex PCR. The sample lists 200,000 to 300,000 clones, 87% occurring once. General study points: Many donors carried some public TCRs, although rarity characterized most TCR sequences. Reports credit the classifier with highly specific, highly sensitive diagnosis of cytomegalovirus status. Through in vitro validation, three CMV-associated chains were shown to be specific for CMV antigens.

This chain links TRBV5-1 with TRBJ2-7; the match to TRBD1 covers 9 bases. The sequenced sample consisted of PBMCs. The TCR was taken from a young man in good health and CMV-seropositive. CDR3 DNA sequence: TGCGCCAGCAGCTTGGTGGGACAGGGAGACTACGAGCAGTACTTC. Translation gives CASSLVGQGDYEQYF.